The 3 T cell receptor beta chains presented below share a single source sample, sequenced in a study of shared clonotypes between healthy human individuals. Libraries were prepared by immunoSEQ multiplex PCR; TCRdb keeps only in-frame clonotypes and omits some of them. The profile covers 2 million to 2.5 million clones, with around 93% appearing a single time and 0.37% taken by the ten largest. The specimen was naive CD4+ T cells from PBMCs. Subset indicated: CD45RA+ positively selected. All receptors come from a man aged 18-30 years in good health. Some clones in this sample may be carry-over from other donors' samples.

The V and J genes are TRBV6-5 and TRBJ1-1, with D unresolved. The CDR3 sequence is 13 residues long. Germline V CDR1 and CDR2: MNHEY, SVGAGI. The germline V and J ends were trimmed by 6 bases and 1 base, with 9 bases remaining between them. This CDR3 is CASRIRKNTEAFF. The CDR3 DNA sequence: TGTGCCAGCAGAATCCGCAAGAACACTGAAGCTTTCTTT.

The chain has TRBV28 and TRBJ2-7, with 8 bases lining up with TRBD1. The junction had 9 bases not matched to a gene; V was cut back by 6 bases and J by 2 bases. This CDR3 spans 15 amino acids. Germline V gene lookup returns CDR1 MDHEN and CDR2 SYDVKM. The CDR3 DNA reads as TGTGCCAGCAGCTCGACAGGGGTCCCCCCCTACGAGCAGTACTTC. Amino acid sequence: CASSSTGVPPYEQYF. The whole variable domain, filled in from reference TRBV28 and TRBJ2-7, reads DVKVTQSSRYLVKRTGEKVFLECVQDMDHENMFWYRQDPGLGLRLIYFSYDVKMKEKGDIPEGYSVSREKKERFSLILESASTNQTSMYLCASSSTGVPPYEQYFGPGTRLTVT.

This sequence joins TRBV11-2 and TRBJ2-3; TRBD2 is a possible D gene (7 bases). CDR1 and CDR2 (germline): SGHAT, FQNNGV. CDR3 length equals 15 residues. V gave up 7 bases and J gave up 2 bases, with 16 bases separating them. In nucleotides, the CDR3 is TGTGCCAGCAAAGGGGGGGGGACAAACACAGATACGCAGTATTTT. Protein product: CASKGGGTNTDTQYF.